Below, one T cell receptor (beta chain) is given with its context. The target antigen is unknown. One entry per CDR3 protein, called by TCRdb with MiXCR from the RT-PCR reads. The sample lists roughly 570,000 distinct CDR3 sequences, around 13% occurring once. The source of the sample is a study of response to subunit inactivated influenza vaccine. General study results and limits: The authors offered the suggestion that each seasonal influenza vaccination recruits few new T cells.

The germline CDR1 and CDR2 sequences are SGHRS and YFSETQ. V lost 5 bases and J lost 6, with 11 bases in between. The CDR3 is 13 residues long. This clonotype was sampled from a man aged 45 to 65 who received an inactivated influenza vaccine. The chain links TRBV5-1 to TRBJ2-2, with D maybe TRBD2 (6 bases). The sequencing here drew on PBMCs from blood, taken 11 to 12 days after vaccination. CDR3 in amino acids: CASRLGGSGELFF. The CDR3 DNA follows: TGCGCCAGCAGGCTTGGAGGGTCCGGGGAGCTGTTTTTT. Together with reference TRBV5-1 and TRBJ2-2, the CDR3 gives the full variable domain: KAGVTQTPRYLIKTRGQQVTLSCSPISGHRSVSWYQQTPGQGLQFLFEYFSETQRNKGNFPGRFSGRQFSNSRSEMNVSTLELGDSALYLCASRLGGSGELFFGEGSRLTVL.